This TCR beta chain was identified during a study of spatial heterogeneity in lung cancer. Study in general: In the raw reads, each unique TCR and UMI combination was present more than ten times on average. Findings and caveats of the study: Expanded alpha and beta TCR counts within tumors tracked tumor mutation counts.

TCRdb reanalysed the 5' RACE reads using MiXCR and keeps one entry per CDR3 protein. The data show approximately 11,000 distinct CDR3 sequences, around 5.2% seen once. This clonotype was observed a handful of times. The antigen remains undetermined. The germline gene is not matched at one end of the junction; a read error may be the cause. Little can be read into the size of this beta chain, an off-target read in a library designed for alpha chains. Time point given: sample taken at primary tumor resection. Per germline, CDR1 SGHDT and CDR2 YYEEEE. CDR3 length: 13 residues. The TCR originated in a male donor with early-stage non-small cell lung cancer. The rearrangement uses TRBV5-6 and TRBJ2-5, with D possibly being TRBD2 (5 bases). Sequencing was performed on lung tumor tissue, taken at surgery. CDR3 sequence: CASSSPEIEGMGF. CDR3 in DNA: TGTGCCAGCAGTTCCCCAGAAATTGAGGGAATGGGGTTC.